These 4 T cell receptor beta chains originate from one sample sequenced in a study of cytomegalovirus exposure and HLA in healthy donors. Data came from immunoSEQ multiplex PCR; TCRdb stores just in-frame clones and leaves some out. This sample has some 260,000 clones, with less than 90% found just once. The sequenced sample was PBMCs. These receptor sequences come from a man younger than 30 in good health and CMV-seropositive.

The V and J genes are TRBV20-1 and TRBJ2-1, with a tentative D call TRBD1 (6 bases). The CDR3 consists of 11 residues. CDR1 is DFQATT and CDR2 is SNEGSKA in the germline V gene (reference sequence). CDR3 sequence: CSRGSYNEQFF. In DNA form, the CDR3 reads TGCAGCAGGGGTTCCTACAATGAGCAGTTCTTC.

This chain links TRBV5-1 with TRBJ2-5; 7 positions match TRBD2. The germline gives CDR1 SGHRS, CDR2 YFSETQ. V lost 4 bases, J lost 4 bases, and 7 bases stayed unmatched. The CDR3 contains 14 residues. The CDR3 DNA reads TGCGCCAGCAGCCTTGAGGCGGGAGTAGAGACCCAGTACTTC. It is translated as CASSLEAGVETQYF.

The V gene is TRBV6-1, the J gene TRBJ2-5; TRBD2 aligns across 12 bases. Germline V gives CDR1 MNHNS, CDR2 SASEGT. The CDR3 is 16 amino acids. J lost 5 bases, V lost 1 base, and 5 bases had no gene match. The chain's CDR3 is CASSEVLAGGKETQYF. CDR3 in DNA: TGTGCCAGCAGTGAAGTGCTAGCGGGAGGGAAGGAGACCCAGTACTTC.

The V call is TRBV5-1, the J call TRBJ1-1; D is uncertain. This CDR3 spans 14 amino acids. The germline gives CDR1 SGHRS, CDR2 YFSETQ. Between the trimmed V and J ends, which lost 5 bases and 6 bases, there was a span of 17 bases. Here the CDR3 reads CASSSGGLIAEAFF. The CDR3 DNA sequence: TGCGCCAGCAGTTCAGGCGGCCTTATCGCTGAAGCTTTCTTT.